The present TCR beta chain was sequenced within a study of cytomegalovirus exposure and HLA in healthy donors. Study results and caveats: Across donors, most TCRs were seen rarely, yet some public ones were widespread.

On this clone: Its target is unknown.

13 Jbeta primers and 60 Vbeta primers were used for the PCR. Assay: immunoSEQ multiplex PCR; the TCRdb copy retains only in-frame clones and omits some. The sample includes 50,000 to 60,000 clones, around 70% of them seen just once. Germline V lookup: CDR1 SGHAT, CDR2 FQNNGV. V lost 5 bases to trimming and J lost 5 bases, with 16 bases between them. The CDR3 is made up of 15 amino acids. This receptor was taken from a man aged 18 to 30 in good health and CMV-seronegative. J is TRBJ2-1 and V is TRBV11-2; TRBD2 is a possible D gene (5 bases). What was sequenced was PBMCs. The CDR3 is CASSPFYGIDNEQFF. The CDR3 nucleotides are TGTGCCAGCAGCCCCTTCTACGGGATCGACAATGAGCAGTTCTTC.